These 20 T cell receptor beta chains were all obtained from the same sample, sequenced in a study of Ad26.COV2.S vaccination and SARS-CoV-2 variants. The method was immunoSEQ multiplex PCR; TCRdb's version includes in-frame clones alone and lacks a portion of them. The table includes 440,000 or so clones, about nine tenths detected once. Indicated treatment: 15 to 20 received Ad26.COV2.S at low or high dose, single or two shots; 5 received placebo; per-sample allocation not given. Samples were taken on day 63 after the first vaccine or placebo injection. This material consisted of peripheral blood, taken in a trial of Ad26.COV2.S vaccine versus placebo. The source of these receptors is a person between 18 and 65 years old who received the Ad26.COV2.S COVID-19 vaccine or a placebo.

In this sample, this clone turned up a few times. The J gene is TRBJ2-7, the V gene TRBV5-5, with TRBD1 matching over 7 bases. CDR1 and CDR2 (germline): SGHKS, YYEKEE (reference sequence). After removal of 4 bases from V and 6 bases from J, the junction contained 10 bases not matched to a gene. This CDR3 comprises 14 residues. The DNA for the CDR3 is TGTGCCAGCAGCCAGAGGACAGGACCAATCGAGCAGTACTTC. Translating it yields CASSQRTGPIEQYF.

The CDR3 region is CASSFGPNYNSPLHF. As DNA, the CDR3 is TGTGCCAGCAGTTTTGGACCGAACTATAATTCACCCCTCCACTTT. The chain joins TRBV27 to TRBJ1-6; D unresolved. CDR3 size: 15 residues. Trimming pared 3 bases from V and 3 bases from J, leaving 9 bases between. Germline V lookup: CDR1 MNHEY, CDR2 SMNVEV (reference sequence).

The chain couples TRBV7-2 to TRBJ1-1, with no clear D. CDR3 size: 14 residues. CDR1 is SGHTA and CDR2 is FQGNSA in the germline V gene. V was trimmed by 2 bases and J by 0 bases, leaving 7 bases between them. CDR3 nucleotides: TGTGCCAGCAGCTTAAACGCATTGAACACTGAAGCTTTCTTT. Amino acid sequence: CASSLNALNTEAFF.

CDR3 loop: CASSLGDYEQYF. The CDR3 DNA is TGTGCCAGCAGCCTTGGCGACTACGAGCAGTACTTC. The chain links TRBV3-1 (or the pseudogene TRBV3-2) to TRBJ2-7; no definite D call. Germline-derived CDR1 and CDR2 are LGHDT and YNNKEL (reference sequence). V was pared by 4 bases and J by 3 bases, with 7 bases between. The CDR3 covers 12 residues.

The genes are TRBV28 and TRBJ2-1; D is undetermined. The CDR3 totals 13 residues. Trimming pared 8 bases from V and 9 bases from J, leaving 17 bases between. Germline lookup yields CDR1 MDHEN and CDR2 SYDVKM. DNA for the CDR3: TGTGCCAGCTCTAGTACCCGCTTGGGTGAGCAGTTCTTC. Amino acids: CASSSTRLGEQFF.

This chain uses TRBV6-1 with TRBJ1-1; D may be TRBD1 (5 bases). Germline V gene data show CDR1 as MNHNS and CDR2 as SASEGT. The CDR3 length is 14 residues. V was cut by 0 bases and J by 8 bases, with 13 bases left in between. CDR3 in DNA: TGTGCCAGCAGTGAAGCGCTGACAGACCGAGAAGCTTTCTTT. Protein sequence: CASSEALTDREAFF.

This clone appeared once. This chain uses TRBV20-1 with TRBJ1-2; D is ambiguous. Per the germline V gene, CDR1 is DFQATT and CDR2 is SNEGSKA (reference sequence). The CDR3 sequence is 18 residues long. The ends were cut back, 3 bases at V and 2 bases at J, with 25 bases in the middle. CDR3 sequence: CSASTAAGKVGLNYGYTF. CDR3 bases: TGCAGTGCTAGTACGGCAGCCGGAAAGGTTGGGCTGAACTATGGCTACACCTTC.

The rearrangement links TRBV18 to TRBJ2-7; 10 bases fit TRBD2. Germline V gene sequence: CDR1 KGHSH, CDR2 LQKENI. This CDR3 is 15 amino acids long. Trimming took 0 bases from V and 5 from J; bases not matched to a gene: 4. CDR3 residues: CASSPPASGSHEQYF. CDR3 in DNA: TGTGCCAGCTCACCACCGGCTAGCGGGAGCCACGAGCAGTACTTC.

The rearrangement links TRBV4-3 to TRBJ2-6; TRBD2 aligns across 7 bases. With 1 base clipped from V and 2 bases from J, the junction kept 11 bases outside the gene matches. The CDR3 length is 19 residues. Germline CDR1 LGHNA, CDR2 YSLEER. CDR3 sequence reads: CASSQGTSEGGTGANVLTF. DNA for the CDR3: TGCGCCAGCAGCCAAGGGACTAGTGAGGGTGGGACTGGGGCCAACGTCCTGACTTTC.

The chain carries TRBV4-3 and TRBJ1-1; D gene unclear. Per the germline V gene, CDR1 is LGHNA and CDR2 is YSLEER. V lost 1 base, J lost 5 bases, and 8 bases lay in between. The CDR3 covers 13 residues. CDR3 region: CASSQVERTEAFF. For the CDR3, the DNA is TGCGCCAGCAGCCAAGTAGAGCGGACTGAAGCTTTCTTT.

This chain connects TRBV28 to TRBJ2-1; 15 bases align to TRBD2. V lost 3 bases and J lost 4; bases outside the gene matches: 1. Per germline, CDR1 MDHEN and CDR2 SYDVKM. The CDR3 sequence is 16 residues long. CDR3 bases: TGTGCCAGCAGTTTCGGACTAGCGGGAGGGTACAATGAGCAGTTCTTC. Amino acid sequence: CASSFGLAGGYNEQFF.

This clone was observed once. The chain links TRBV28 to TRBJ1-1; possibly TRBD1 for D (6 bases). This CDR3 comprises 14 residues. Trimming pared 2 bases from V and 4 bases from J, leaving 11 bases between. Germline V lookup: CDR1 MDHEN, CDR2 SYDVKM. In DNA, the CDR3 is TGTGCCAGCAGTTTACGCCGCAGGGGCACTGAAGCTTTCTTT. It codes for CASSLRRRGTEAFF.

As for this clone: Other DNA sequences from this sample encode an identical CDR3 as well. The V call is TRBV10-3, the J call TRBJ2-3; D call uncertain. The V end was cut by 4 bases, the J end by 6 bases, with 5 bases between. The CDR3 is 11 residues long. Germline CDR1 ENHRY, CDR2 SYGVKD. The CDR3 sequence is CAISGGDTQYF. Here the CDR3 DNA reads TGTGCCATCAGTGGAGGCGATACGCAGTATTTT.

This clone came up once. V is TRBV27 and J is TRBJ1-6, with D unclear. V lost 0 bases and J lost 7, with 4 bases in between. The CDR3 spans 13 residues. The V gene's germline CDR1 is MNHEY and CDR2 SMNVEV (reference sequence). The CDR3 nucleotides are TGTGCCAGCAGTTTATCAGAAAATTCACCCCTCCACTTT. Translating it yields CASSLSENSPLHF.

The chain employs TRBV24-1 and TRBJ1-2; D possibly corresponds to TRBD1 (6 bases). V was shortened by 0 bases and J by 9 bases, with 22 bases between the two germline ends. The V gene's germline CDR1 is KGHDR and CDR2 SFDVKD. This CDR3 spans 17 amino acids. CDR3 DNA sequence: TGTGCCACCAGTGATTTGCGCCCAGGGGAGCACTACGCGCGCTACACCTTC. It yields the protein CATSDLRPGEHYARYTF.

The V gene is TRBV21-1, the J gene TRBJ1-5; the D call TRBD1 from the table was never checked on the DNA. TRBV21-1 counts as a pseudogene. This CDR3 has 16 residues. The CDR3 DNA sequence: TGTGCCAGCACCAAAGGGGCCGAGAATAGCAATCAGCCCCAGCATTTT. Translated: CASTKGAENSNQPQHF.

The chain has TRBV19 and TRBJ1-2; TRBD1 matches 9 bases. Looked up from germline, CDR1 is LNHDA and CDR2 is SQIVND (reference sequence). V lost 5 bases to trimming and J lost 4 bases; unmatched junction nucleotides: 17. The CDR3 runs 18 residues. The CDR3 loop is CASSGWDRVVSASYGYTF. The CDR3 nucleotides are TGTGCCAGTAGTGGATGGGACAGGGTAGTGTCGGCTAGCTATGGCTACACCTTC.

The chain is built from TRBV2 and TRBJ1-5; perhaps TRBD1 as D (5 bases). The V and J ends lost 6 bases and 3 bases respectively, with 9 bases between them. The CDR3 has 13 residues. Germline lookup yields CDR1 SNHLY and CDR2 FYNNEI. The chain's CDR3 is CASRGDLNQPQHF. The CDR3 DNA follows: TGTGCCAGCAGGGGGGACCTCAATCAGCCCCAGCATTTT. The entire variable domain, with the rest obtained from reference TRBV2 and TRBJ1-5, is as follows: EPEVTQTPSHQVTQMGQEVILRCVPISNHLYFYWYRQILGQKVEFLVSFYNNEISEKSEIFDDQFSVERPDGSNFTLKIRSTKLEDSAMYFCASRGDLNQPQHFGDGTRLSIL.

The V call is TRBV5-1, the J call TRBJ2-7; D is possibly TRBD2 (5 bases). The CDR3 length is 15 residues. Trimming removed 5 bases from V and 0 bases from J, with 15 bases in between. CDR1 and CDR2 from the germline V gene are SGHRS and YFSETQ. CDR3 amino acids: CASRSGLGSSYEQYF. DNA for the CDR3: TGCGCCAGCAGGTCTGGTTTGGGGAGCTCCTACGAGCAGTACTTC.

The V call is TRBV5-7, the J call TRBJ2-3; TRBD2 aligns across 12 bases. TRBV5-7 qualifies as an ORF whose function is uncertain. J gave up 2 bases and V 0 bases, and 7 bases lay outside the gene matches. The CDR3 contains 18 residues. In DNA, the CDR3 is TGTGCCAGCAGCTTGGTACCTAGCGGGAGGGCCGACACAGATACGCAGTATTTT. This encodes CASSLVPSGRADTDTQYF.